Included here is one T cell receptor beta chain sequence, with context. The target antigen is unknown. The record originates from a study of T cell responses to AZD1222 COVID-19 vaccine. Measured with immunoSEQ multiplex PCR; TCRdb has only the in-frame clones, and not every one. Of 100,000 to 150,000 clones listed, 80% to 95% were seen once; the top ten hold approximately 4.5%. Whole-study findings and limits: White British people made up most donors, females outnumbered males, and clonal diversity was possibly underestimated. Spike was spanned by vaccine-associated CD4 TCRs, with dominance at 160-218 and 743-854. Epitopes outside B.1.351 and B.1.1.7 mutated regions reportedly drew nearly half of spike TCRs. Seropositive at baseline were only six or seven AZD1222 recipients.

The CDR3 is made up of 15 amino acids. V lost 2 bases and J lost 2; bases outside the gene matches: 3. Germline CDR1 reads SGHAT; CDR2 reads FQNNGV. The V gene is TRBV11-2, the J gene TRBJ2-4, with 7 positions matching TRBD1. This clonotype was sampled from an adult in good health. This sample comprised peripheral blood, obtained on day 0 of MenACWY control vaccination. This CDR3 reads CASSLRGQTKNIQYF. Written as DNA, the CDR3 is TGTGCCAGCAGCTTAAGGGGGCAAACCAAAAACATTCAGTACTTC.